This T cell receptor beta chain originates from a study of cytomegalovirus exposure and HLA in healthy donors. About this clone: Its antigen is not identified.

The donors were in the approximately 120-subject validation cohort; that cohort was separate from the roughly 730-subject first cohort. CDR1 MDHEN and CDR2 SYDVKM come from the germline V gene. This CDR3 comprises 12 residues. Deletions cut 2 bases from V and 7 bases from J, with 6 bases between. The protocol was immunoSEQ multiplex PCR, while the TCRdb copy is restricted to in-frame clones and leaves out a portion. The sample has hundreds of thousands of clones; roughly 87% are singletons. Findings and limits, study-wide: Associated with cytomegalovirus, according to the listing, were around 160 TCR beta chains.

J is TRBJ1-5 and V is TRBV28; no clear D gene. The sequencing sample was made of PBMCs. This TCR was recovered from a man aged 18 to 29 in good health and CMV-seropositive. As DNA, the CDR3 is TGTGCCAGCAGTTTAGATGGCCAGCCCCAGCATTTT. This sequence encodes CASSLDGQPQHF.